What follows are 14 T cell receptor beta chains derived from one specimen sequenced in a study of blood T cells in healthy people across ages. With a J-beta primer mix and a sample-barcoded 5' primer, a second PCR ran about 7 to 12 cycles. Each CDR3 protein is one row after TCRdb ran MiXCR on the 5' RACE reads. Here the sample spans around 940,000 distinct CDR3 sequences, roughly half being singletons. The material sequenced was blood. These receptors were taken from a woman aged 55-69 years in good health.

The chain joins TRBV4-3 to TRBJ2-1; D is unresolved. Judging by the DNA end, TRBJ2-7 fits better; the J call may be wrong. From germline, CDR1 is LGHNA and CDR2 YSLEER. CDR3 length: 15 residues. The CDR3 DNA reads as TGCGCCAGCAGCCAAGATGGGCACTCCGCCTACGAGCAGTACTTC. Amino acid sequence: CASSQDGHSAYEQYF.

This clonotype was picked up a small number of times. V is TRBV20-1 and J is TRBJ1-2, with a weak D call TRBD1 (5 bases). The CDR3 extends over 15 amino acids. The V gene lost 0 bases and the J gene lost 2 bases, with 13 bases spanning the gap. Germline CDR1 reads DFQATT; CDR2 reads SNEGSKA (reference sequence). CDR3 coding DNA: TGCAGTGCTAGAGATGTTCCCTCAGGGAACTATGGCTACACCTTC. Protein sequence: CSARDVPSGNYGYTF.

CDR3 coding DNA: TGTGCCAGCAGTGGTGGTACGGGGAATCAGCCCCAGCATTTT. Translated: CASSGGTGNQPQHF. V and J are TRBV2 and TRBJ1-5; D ambiguous. This CDR3 region has 14 residues. V lost 4 bases and J lost 4, with 11 bases in between. Germline V gives CDR1 SNHLY, CDR2 FYNNEI.

This clonotype was recorded only once. The rearrangement joins TRBV18 to TRBJ1-5; D might be TRBD1 (5 bases). Per the germline V gene, CDR1 is KGHSH and CDR2 is LQKENI. V lost 3 bases and J lost 7, with 16 bases in between. The CDR3 has 15 residues. CDR3 sequence: CASSPSGGGKQPQHF. CDR3 DNA sequence: TGTGCCAGCTCACCGTCGGGGGGGGGTAAGCAGCCCCAGCATTTT. Filled out from reference TRBV18 and TRBJ1-5, the complete variable domain reads NAGVMQNPRHLVRRRGQEARLRCSPMKGHSHVYWYRQLPEEGLKFMVYLQKENIIDESGMPKERFSAEFPKEGPSILRIQQVVRGDSAAYFCASSPSGGGKQPQHFGDGTRLSIL.

The J gene is TRBJ2-4, the V gene TRBV7-9; TRBD1 or TRBD2 may be the D gene (5 bases each). Gene TRBJ2-5 matches the end of the DNA better, so the J call may be wrong. In germline, CDR1 is SEHNR, CDR2 FQNEAQ (reference sequence). The CDR3 runs to 15 residues. The CDR3 DNA is TGTGCCAGCAGCCCCTCCCTCGGGGCGCAAGAGACCCAGTACTTC. Its translation: CASSPSLGAQETQYF.

This clonotype was seen once. This chain uses TRBV4-1 with TRBJ1-1; unclear D gene. The CDR3 totals 13 residues. From germline, CDR1 is MGHRA and CDR2 YSYEKL. V lost 0 bases to trimming and J lost 10 bases, with 12 bases between them. CDR3 sequence reads: CASSQEWIGGAFF. In nucleotides, the CDR3 is TGCGCCAGCAGCCAAGAGTGGATCGGAGGAGCTTTCTTT.

V usage is TRBV5-1 and J usage is TRBJ2-5, with D perhaps being TRBD1 or TRBD2 (6 bases each). The CDR3 is 14 residues long. CDR1 and CDR2 from the germline V gene are SGHRS and YFSETQ. V lost 6 bases and J lost 2, with 14 bases in between. CDR3 region: CASKIQGGQETQYF. In DNA, the CDR3 is TGCGCCAGCAAGATACAGGGAGGACAAGAGACCCAGTACTTC.

In this sample, this clonotype turned up many times. The rearrangement joins TRBV20-1 to TRBJ2-5; 10 nucleotides align to TRBD2. This CDR3 region has 18 residues. CDR1 and CDR2 (germline): DFQATT, SNEGSKA (reference sequence). The trim removed 0 bases at V and 1 base at J, leaving 11 bases unmatched. The CDR3 nucleotides are TGCAGTGCTAGAGATCGTTGGGCTAGCGGGAGTCCCCAAGAGACCCAGTACTTC. This sequence encodes CSARDRWASGSPQETQYF.

This chain uses TRBV25-1 with TRBJ1-1; TRBD1 matches at 9 bases. Germline V CDR1 and CDR2: MGHDK, SYGVNS. The CDR3 covers 16 residues. V was pared by 5 bases and J by 2 bases, with 9 bases of the junction left unmatched. The CDR3 is CASSKPPGQGNTEAFF. In DNA form, the CDR3 reads TGTGCCAGCAGTAAACCGCCGGGACAGGGCAACACTGAAGCTTTCTTT.

This chain uses TRBV19 with TRBJ2-6; D not certain. This CDR3 spans 16 amino acids. Germline V gene lookup returns CDR1 LNHDA and CDR2 SQIVND (reference sequence). Trimming stripped 10 bases from V and 2 bases from J, with 18 bases between. The CDR3 loop is CATKAQFGTGANVLTF. DNA for the CDR3: TGTGCCACAAAGGCCCAGTTCGGTACTGGGGCCAACGTCCTGACTTTC.

This clonotype came up a few times. The chain recombines TRBV20-1 with TRBJ2-3; no reliable D call. The CDR3 is made up of 12 amino acids. The germline gives CDR1 DFQATT, CDR2 SNEGSKA (reference sequence). V was cut by 8 bases and J by 3 bases, with 12 bases left in between. The CDR3 loop reads CSPIRVTDTQYF. The CDR3 nucleotides are TGCAGTCCCATCCGGGTGACAGATACGCAGTATTTT.

This clonotype was recorded once. V usage is TRBV7-2 and J usage is TRBJ1-4; D perhaps matches TRBD1 (5 bases). V was trimmed by 1 base and J by 4 bases, leaving 13 bases between them. The germline V gene encodes CDR1 SGHTA and CDR2 FQGNSA. The CDR3 sequence is 16 residues long. The CDR3 loop reads CASSLGGPGNNEKLFF. The CDR3 DNA sequence: TGTGCCAGCAGCTTAGGAGGGCCAGGGAATAATGAAAAACTGTTTTTT.

This chain joins TRBV6-2 or TRBV6-3 and TRBJ2-4; 7 bases match TRBD1. This CDR3 has 15 amino acids. Germline loops: CDR1 MNHEY, CDR2 SVGEGT. V shed 6 bases, J shed 5 bases, and the junction held 10 bases outside the gene matches. The CDR3: CASSRTGAGENIQYF. The CDR3 DNA reads TGTGCCAGCAGCCGAACAGGGGCTGGAGAAAACATTCAGTACTTC.

This clonotype has a handful of counts. V usage is TRBV7-9 and J usage is TRBJ2-3; D gene uncertain. The CDR3 is 15 residues long. Trimming stripped 3 bases from V and 2 bases from J, with 12 bases between. Germline-derived CDR1 and CDR2 are SEHNR and FQNEAQ (reference sequence). The CDR3 region has the DNA TGTGCCAGCAGCTTCGGTACTACTCACACAGATACGCAGTATTTT. Its protein is CASSFGTTHTDTQYF.